This T cell receptor beta chain was recovered during a study of cytomegalovirus exposure and HLA in healthy donors. General study findings and limits: Later on, an analysis tied 15,000 to 20,000 TCR beta sequences to HLA alleles at 0.05 false discovery rate. Analyzed later, most CMV-associated TCR beta chains appeared HLA-restricted.

CDR1 is MDHEN and CDR2 is SYDVKM in the germline V gene. The CDR3 sequence is 16 residues long. Trimming pared 7 bases from V and 4 bases from J, leaving 17 bases between. This clone was counted once. Its target is not known. PCR involved 60 Vbeta and 13 Jbeta primers. Only in-frame clones appear in the TCRdb table, and some are missing; sequencing was by immunoSEQ multiplex PCR. The table has roughly 150,000 clones, around 84% seen once. This chain connects TRBV28 to TRBJ2-6; perhaps TRBD1 as D (6 bases). The sequence derives from a woman aged 18-30 years in good health and CMV-seronegative. Specimen: PBMCs. DNA of the CDR3: TGTGCCAGCAACCCGGACAGTGGCAGGGGGGCCAACGTCCTGACTTTC. Amino acid sequence: CASNPDSGRGANVLTF.